The source of this TCR beta chain is a study of blood T cell repertoires in COVID-19 (dated by TCRdb to about 2020). General notes on the study: Collaborator samples came from the United States, Italy and Spain and covered acute and convalescent phases of COVID-19. The prospective study material was composed of cDNA or gDNA derived from T cells, B-cell-depleted T cells, or PBMCs. Subjects who had been exposed to COVID-19, were actively infected with it, or had recovered from it provided the deeply sampled blood TCRbeta repertoires that made up the dataset. The repertoires were released in a freely available public database intended as a resource for research on the immune response to SARS-CoV-2. Samples came from the ongoing ImmuneRACE study (first 160 participants) plus 1,254 subjects from 6 global collaborators. The sample metadata nearly always contained a de-identified subject ID, COVID-19 status, age in years and sex. Where available, HLA class I and class II types were obtained from metadata supplied by the sample provider rather than from assay-based typing. What the work shows at the level of the full study, not this receptor alone: The amount of clinical and demographic metadata varied by source and participant and was provided uncurated.

From a lookup of the germline V gene, CDR1 and CDR2 are MNHEY and SVGAGI. The CDR3, from cysteine to phenylalanine, totals 13 residues. This entry keeps only the CDR3 DNA: 39 bases, framed from base 1. The germline ends are 13 bases apart after V is trimmed by 8 bases and J by 3 bases. One collaborating source in Seattle enrolled patients during active infection and followed them longitudinally through the course of disease. Whole blood was collected in K2EDTA tubes by collaborating institutions according to the institutions' own protocols. Collaborator samples were shipped for TCRbeta analysis as frozen whole blood, isolated PBMCs, or DNA extracted from either sample type. TCRbeta CDR3 regions were amplified from genomic DNA using the immunoSEQ Assay, a bias-controlled multiplex PCR. As for the authors' bioinformatics: The number of nucleated cells in each sample was estimated by amplification of reference gene primers within the assay. Sequence reads were collapsed and filtered to measure the absolute abundance of every unique TCRbeta CDR3 rearrangement. For each sample, productive Simpson clonality was calculated as the square root of Simpson's diversity index across productive rearrangements. TCRdb stores this immuneACCESS table with in-frame sequences only. Part of the clones is absent; in the studies checked, under half of the shortfall reflects unresolved V genes, and no reason is known for the rest. V, J and clone size are those of that table, while D and trimming were read from the DNA. This sample has under 200,000 clones in its table, and around nine tenths of those were observed once. Clones ranked in the top ten supply about 9.3% of the sample.

A note on this clone: Its antigen is still unknown. No base qualities exist here, and no much larger clone lies one base off it.

The TCR originated in a woman aged 70-85 years with COVID-19, enrolled during active disease. The sequence links TRBV6-5 to TRBJ1-2, and the D gene may be TRBD1, 6 bases matching. Sequencing was done on a sample of peripheral blood. The CDR3 corresponds to CASRGPGDYGYTF. The nucleotides are TGTGCCAGCCGAGGCCCAGGGGACTATGGCTACACCTTC.